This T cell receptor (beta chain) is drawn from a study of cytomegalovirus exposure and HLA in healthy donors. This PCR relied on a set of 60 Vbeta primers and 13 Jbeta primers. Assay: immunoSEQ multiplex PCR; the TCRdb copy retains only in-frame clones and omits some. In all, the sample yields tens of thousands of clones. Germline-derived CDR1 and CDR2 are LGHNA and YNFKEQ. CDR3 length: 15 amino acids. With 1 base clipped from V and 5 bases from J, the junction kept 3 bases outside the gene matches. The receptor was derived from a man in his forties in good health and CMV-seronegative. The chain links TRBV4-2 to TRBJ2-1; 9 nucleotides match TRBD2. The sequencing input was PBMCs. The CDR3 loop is CASSQGLAGNNEQFF. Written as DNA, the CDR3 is TGTGCCAGCAGCCAAGGGCTAGCGGGGAACAATGAGCAGTTCTTC.